A single TCR beta chain is shown here with its context. This clonotype was found a few times. No cognate antigen has been identified for it. No quality values exist for individual bases; no much larger clone is one base distant. The roughly 42 donors, aged about 6 to 100 years, were systemically healthy Caucasian individuals from Russia. Around 10 milliliters of peripheral blood were collected from each donor into EDTA-treated Vacutainer tubes. Ficoll-Paque density-gradient centrifugation was used to isolate PBMCs, with at least 7 million per sample. Trizol reagent was used to extract total RNA from the PBMCs, yielding at least 5.5 micrograms per sample. The percentages of naive CD45RAhigh/CD27high T cells were determined by flow cytometry on a PBMC aliquot from every donor. The data derive from a study of blood T cells in healthy people across ages (dated by TCRdb to the mid-2010s). Regarding the complete study: In model experiments, template switching captured roughly one uniquely barcoded TCR beta cDNA molecule for every two T cells. Age-related changes in TCR beta repertoire diversity were measured in the study by deep sequencing normalized with unique cDNA molecular identifiers. Donors were grouped into four age groups: young (average about 15 years), middle-aged (39), aged (roughly 62) and long-lived (around 80). To avoid experimental bias, donors of different ages were spread randomly across the sequencing lanes. The study analyzed two additional independent replicas of 1 million unique cDNA reads from the same blood draw for two donors, one aged 18 to 30 and one aged 80 or older. Points the paper makes about the study in general: Compared with the aged group, more naive CD4+ T cells, fewer expanded clones and increased TCR diversity were shown by the long-lived group, suggesting age selection. Observed TCR beta diversity per million T cells fell roughly linearly with age, and a significant reduction was already apparent by age approximately 41. Estimates of total diversity based on one million sequenced T cells were regarded as lower bounds and as underestimates. Conclusive comparison of naive and antigen-experienced compartments was prevented by the profiling of bulk unsorted PBMCs. Because the CMV infection status of the donors was unknown, age-related changes in expanded clonotypes may potentially have been confounded. There was a strong correlation between observed TCR beta diversity and the percentage of naive T cells measured by flow cytometry.

Measured from the cysteine to the phenylalanine, the CDR3 is 13 residues long. The retained sequence is limited to the CDR3, 39 bases, with the frame set at the first base. CDR1 and CDR2 were assigned from the germline V gene as SQVTM and ANQGSEA. V was cut back by 3 bases and J by 7 bases, leaving a gap of 13 bases between them. Library construction relied on 5' RACE. Reads for this sample came from an Illumina HiSeq 2500. A second about 7 to 11 cycle PCR used a sample-barcoded 5' primer and a J-beta primer mix. A template-switch 5' adaptor carrying 12 random nucleotides introduced a unique molecular identifier onto each TCR beta cDNA molecule. At least 2.5 million CDR3-containing paired-end reads were obtained from each sample. First-strand cDNA was synthesized from all RNA with the Mint cDNA synthesis kit, primed by a TRBC-specific oligonucleotide. Following uracil-DNA glycosylase treatment, all cDNA underwent a first 18-cycle PCR with the universal primers M1SS and BC2_uni_R. In the paper's pipeline: Normalization of each sample was performed by random selection of 1 million high-quality reads, each carrying a distinct molecular identifier. Reads sharing molecular identifiers were discarded rather than binned into consensus sequences. MiTCR, run with a Q25 quality threshold and the strictest error-elimination algorithm, handled CDR3 identification, clonotype clustering and error correction. A nonparametric unseen species model with Euler transformation was used to estimate lower-bound total TCR beta diversity. Through fastp at Q25 and MiXCR, TCRdb rebuilt clones from the public reads, retaining in-frame beta chains. Rows matching on CDR3 protein sequence are summarized as one entry with the most common DNA and genes. The V and J calls, along with clone size, are taken from TCRdb and not from the paper's own processing. The sample records about 1.5 million distinct CDR3 sequences, roughly 43% of which are singletons. Jointly, the top ten make up approximately 4% of the sample.

Sequenced input: blood. The rearranged chain carries TRBV29-1 and TRBJ1-5, with the D segment identity uncertain. The origin of this receptor is a woman aged 18-35 years in good health. The CDR3 here reads CSVDPGYGQPQHF. The DNA sequence follows: TGCAGCGTTGATCCGGGGTACGGACAGCCCCAGCATTTT.